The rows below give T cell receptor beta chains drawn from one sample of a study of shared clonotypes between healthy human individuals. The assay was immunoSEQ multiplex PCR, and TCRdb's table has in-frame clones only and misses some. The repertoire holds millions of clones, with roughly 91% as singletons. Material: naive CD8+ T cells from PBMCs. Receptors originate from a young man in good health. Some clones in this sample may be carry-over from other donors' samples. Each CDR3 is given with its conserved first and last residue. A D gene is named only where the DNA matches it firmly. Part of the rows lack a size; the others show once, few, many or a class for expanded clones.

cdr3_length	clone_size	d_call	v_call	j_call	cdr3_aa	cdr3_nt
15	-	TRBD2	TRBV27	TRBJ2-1	CASSSLAGTFNEQFF	TGTGCCAGCAGTTCACTAGCGGGGACTTTCAATGAGCAGTTCTTC
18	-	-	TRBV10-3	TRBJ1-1	CAISEPRGRGMMNTEAFF	TGTGCCATCAGTGAGCCCCGGGGGAGGGGGATGATGAACACTGAAGCTTTCTTT
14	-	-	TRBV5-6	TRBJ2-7	CASSLQDHSYEQYF	TGTGCCAGCAGCTTGCAGGACCACTCCTACGAGCAGTACTTC
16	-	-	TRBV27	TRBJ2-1	CASSLLSRAGGNEQFF	TGTGCCAGCAGTTTACTTTCGCGGGCAGGCGGAAATGAGCAGTTCTTC
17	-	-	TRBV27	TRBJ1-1	CASSTRGGVRVNTEAFF	TGTGCCAGCAGTACCCGAGGGGGGGTTAGGGTGAACACTGAAGCTTTCTTT
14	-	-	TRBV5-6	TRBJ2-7	CASSLVFPADEQYF	TGTGCCAGCAGCTTGGTCTTCCCCGCCGACGAGCAGTACTTC
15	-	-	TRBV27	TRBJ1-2	CASSTRTGVNYGYTF	TGTGCCAGCAGTACCCGGACGGGGGTAAACTATGGCTACACCTTC
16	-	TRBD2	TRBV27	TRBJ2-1	CASSLGGLAAYNEQFF	TGTGCCAGCAGTTTAGGGGGACTAGCGGCGTACAATGAGCAGTTCTTC
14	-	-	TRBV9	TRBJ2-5	CASSGQDRQETQYF	TGTGCCAGCAGCGGACAGGACCGCCAAGAGACCCAGTACTTC
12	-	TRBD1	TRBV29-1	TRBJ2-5	CSIWTGQGTQYF	TGCAGCATTTGGACAGGCCAAGGGACCCAGTACTTC
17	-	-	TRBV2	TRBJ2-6	CASMRRRFDSGANVLTF	TGTGCCAGCATGCGGCGTCGCTTCGACTCTGGGGCCAACGTCCTGACTTTC
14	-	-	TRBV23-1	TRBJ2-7	CASSQLWSGYEQYF	TGCGCCAGCAGTCAACTGTGGTCGGGGTACGAGCAGTACTTC
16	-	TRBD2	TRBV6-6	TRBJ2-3	CASSYLASGRTDTQYF	TGTGCCAGCAGTTACTTGGCTAGCGGGAGGACAGATACGCAGTATTTT
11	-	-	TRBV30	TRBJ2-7	CAGWGRDEQYF	TGTGCCGGGTGGGGGCGCGACGAGCAGTACTTC
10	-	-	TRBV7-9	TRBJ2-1	CASTPGEQFF	TGTGCCAGCACCCCCGGTGAGCAGTTCTTC
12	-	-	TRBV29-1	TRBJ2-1	CSVGVGYNEQFF	TGCAGCGTCGGGGTTGGATACAATGAGCAGTTCTTC
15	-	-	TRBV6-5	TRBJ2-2	CASEGSGGNTGELFF	TGTGCCAGCGAGGGTAGCGGAGGGAACACCGGGGAGCTGTTTTTT
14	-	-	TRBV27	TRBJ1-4	CASSFGLPTEKLFF	TGTGCCAGCAGTTTCGGGCTCCCGACGGAAAAACTGTTTTTT
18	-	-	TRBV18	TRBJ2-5	CASSPLVVQDRREETQYF	TGTGCCAGCTCACCTTTGGTCGTCCAGGACAGACGAGAAGAGACCCAGTACTTC
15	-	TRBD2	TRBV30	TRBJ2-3	CAWSLSGRATDTQYF	TGTGCCTGGAGCCTTAGCGGGAGGGCCACAGATACGCAGTATTTT
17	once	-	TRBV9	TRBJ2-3	CASSVGGRGSITDTQYF	TGTGCCAGCAGCGTAGGGGGACGCGGGTCCATCACAGATACGCAGTATTTT
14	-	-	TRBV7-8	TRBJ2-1	CASSPMVLANEQFF	TGTGCCAGCAGCCCGATGGTACTTGCTAATGAGCAGTTCTTC
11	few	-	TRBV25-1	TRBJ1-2	CATLGGSGYTF	TGTGCCACTCTAGGGGGAAGTGGCTACACCTTC
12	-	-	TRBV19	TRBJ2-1	CASSPSSAKQFF	TGTGCCAGTAGTCCTTCTAGCGCGAAGCAGTTCTTC
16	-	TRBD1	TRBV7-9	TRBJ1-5	CASSPGTGDWNQPQHF	TGTGCCAGCAGCCCAGGGACAGGGGATTGGAATCAGCCCCAGCATTTT
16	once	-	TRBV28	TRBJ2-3	CASSLFGTANTDTQYF	TGTGCCAGCAGTTTATTTGGGACGGCGAACACAGATACGCAGTATTTT
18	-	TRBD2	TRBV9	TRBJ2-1	CASSEGHLTSGRTVAEFF	TGTGCCAGCAGCGAGGGGCACCTGACTAGCGGGAGGACAGTCGCGGAGTTCTTC
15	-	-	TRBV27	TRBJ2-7	CATYPQGQPLIEQYF	TGTGCCACATATCCTCAAGGGCAGCCCCTTATCGAGCAGTACTTC
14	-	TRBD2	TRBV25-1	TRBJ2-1	CASATGTSIYEQFF	TGTGCCAGCGCGACCGGGACTAGCATCTATGAGCAGTTCTTC
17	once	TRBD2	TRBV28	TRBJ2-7	CASSSLPTGGPTYEQYF	TGTGCCAGCAGTTCCCTCCCCACGGGAGGGCCTACCTACGAGCAGTACTTC
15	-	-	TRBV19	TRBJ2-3	CASSMRASPADTQYF	TGTGCCAGTAGTATGAGGGCCTCCCCGGCAGATACGCAGTATTTT
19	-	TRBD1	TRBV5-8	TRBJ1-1	CASSFLGRQGAKGNTEAFF	TGTGCCAGCAGCTTTCTGGGGAGACAGGGGGCTAAAGGGAACACTGAAGCTTTCTTT
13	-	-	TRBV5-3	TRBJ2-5	CARRAWCQETQYF	TGTGCCAGACGAGCTTGGTGTCAAGAGACCCAGTACTTC
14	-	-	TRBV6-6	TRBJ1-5	CASSYSGANQPQHF	TGTGCCAGCAGTTACTCTGGGGCCAATCAGCCCCAGCATTTT
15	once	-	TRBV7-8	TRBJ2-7	CASSQAVSLSYEQYF	TGTGCCAGCAGCCAGGCTGTGAGTCTGAGCTACGAGCAGTACTTC
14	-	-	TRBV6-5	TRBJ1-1	CASSPDGGGTEAFF	TGTGCCAGCAGCCCGGACGGAGGGGGTACTGAAGCTTTCTTT
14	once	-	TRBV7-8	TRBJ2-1	CASSSGGALNEQFF	TGTGCCAGCAGTTCCGGGGGAGCCCTCAATGAGCAGTTCTTC
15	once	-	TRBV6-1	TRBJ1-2	CASSEQGLLGYGYTF	TGTGCCAGCAGTGAACAGGGACTTCTTGGTTATGGCTACACCTTC
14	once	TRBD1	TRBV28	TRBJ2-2	CASGTGTNTGELFF	TGTGCCAGCGGGACAGGGACGAACACCGGGGAGCTGTTTTTT
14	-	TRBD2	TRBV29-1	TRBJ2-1	CSARGGYSYNEQFF	TGCAGCGCGAGGGGAGGGTACTCCTACAATGAGCAGTTCTTC
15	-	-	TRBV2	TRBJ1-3	CASRFRPDSGNTIYF	TGTGCCAGCAGGTTTCGGCCCGACTCTGGAAACACCATATATTTT
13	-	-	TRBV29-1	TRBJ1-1	CSVEGGIDTEAFF	TGCAGCGTTGAAGGAGGGATAGACACTGAAGCTTTCTTT
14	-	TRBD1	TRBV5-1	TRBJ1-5	CASSLAGGHQPQHF	TGCGCCAGCAGCTTGGCAGGGGGCCATCAGCCCCAGCATTTT
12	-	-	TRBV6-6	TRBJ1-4	CASSYSGEKLFF	TGTGCCAGCAGCTACAGTGGGGAAAAACTGTTTTTT
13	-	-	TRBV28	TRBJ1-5	CASSSRVGQPQHF	TGTGCCAGCAGTTCTCGTGTGGGTCAGCCCCAGCATTTT
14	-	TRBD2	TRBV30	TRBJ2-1	CAWGIAGGAWEQFF	TGTGCCTGGGGAATAGCGGGAGGGGCCTGGGAGCAGTTCTTC
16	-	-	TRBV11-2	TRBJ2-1	CASSLRTPLADNEQFF	TGTGCCAGCAGCTTAAGGACCCCTCTAGCCGACAATGAGCAGTTCTTC
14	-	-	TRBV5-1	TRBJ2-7	CASSLVRDSYEQYF	TGCGCCAGCAGCTTGGTCAGGGACTCCTACGAGCAGTACTTC
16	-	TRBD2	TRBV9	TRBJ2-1	CASSVEWRGAYNEQFF	TGTGCCAGCAGCGTAGAGTGGCGGGGGGCCTACAATGAGCAGTTCTTC
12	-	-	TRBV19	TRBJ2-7	CASSIAGDEQYF	TGTGCCAGTAGTATAGCAGGGGACGAGCAGTACTTC
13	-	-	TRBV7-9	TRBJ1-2	CASSYYSGDGYTF	TGTGCCAGCAGTTATTATTCGGGGGATGGCTACACCTTC
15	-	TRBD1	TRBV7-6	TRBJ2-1	CASSHGTGGPNEQFF	TGTGCCAGCAGCCACGGGACAGGTGGACCCAATGAGCAGTTCTTC